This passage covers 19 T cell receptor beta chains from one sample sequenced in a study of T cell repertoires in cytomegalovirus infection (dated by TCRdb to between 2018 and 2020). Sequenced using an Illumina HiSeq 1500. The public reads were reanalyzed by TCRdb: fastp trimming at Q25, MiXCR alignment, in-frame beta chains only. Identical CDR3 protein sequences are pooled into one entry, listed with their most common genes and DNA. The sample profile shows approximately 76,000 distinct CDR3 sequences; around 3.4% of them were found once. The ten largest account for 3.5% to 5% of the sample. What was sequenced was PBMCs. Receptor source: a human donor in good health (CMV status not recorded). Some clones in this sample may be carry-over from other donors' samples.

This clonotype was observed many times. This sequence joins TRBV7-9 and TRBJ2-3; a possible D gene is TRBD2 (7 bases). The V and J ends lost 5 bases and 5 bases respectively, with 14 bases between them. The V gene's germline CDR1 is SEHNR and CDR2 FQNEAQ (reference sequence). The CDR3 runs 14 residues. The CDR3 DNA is TGTGCCAGCAGCCCCAAGGGGGGGGGAGATACGCAGTATTTT. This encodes CASSPKGGGDTQYF. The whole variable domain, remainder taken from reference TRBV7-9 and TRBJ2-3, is DTGVSQNPRHKITKRGQNVTFRCDPISEHNRLYWYRQTLGQGPEFLTYFQNEAQLEKSRLLSDRFSAERPKGSFSTLEIQRTEQGDSAMYLCASSPKGGGDTQYFGPGTRLTVL.

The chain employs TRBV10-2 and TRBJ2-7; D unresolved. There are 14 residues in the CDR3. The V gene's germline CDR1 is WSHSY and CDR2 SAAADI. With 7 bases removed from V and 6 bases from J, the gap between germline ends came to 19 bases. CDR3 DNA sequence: TGCGCCAGCACGGCACTGACGATCGACACCGAGCAGTACTTC. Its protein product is CASTALTIDTEQYF.

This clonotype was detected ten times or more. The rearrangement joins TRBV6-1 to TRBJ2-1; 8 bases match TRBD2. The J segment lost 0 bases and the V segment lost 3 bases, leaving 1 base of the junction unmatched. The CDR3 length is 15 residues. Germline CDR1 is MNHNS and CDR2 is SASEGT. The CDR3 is CASSDSGASYNEQFF. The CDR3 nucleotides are TGTGCCAGCAGTGATAGCGGGGCCTCCTACAATGAGCAGTTCTTC.

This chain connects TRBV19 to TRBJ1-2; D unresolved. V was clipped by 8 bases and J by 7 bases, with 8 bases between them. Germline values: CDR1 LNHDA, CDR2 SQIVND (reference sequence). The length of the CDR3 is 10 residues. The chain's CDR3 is CASLSGGYTF. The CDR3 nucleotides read TGTGCCAGTCTGTCCGGTGGCTACACCTTC. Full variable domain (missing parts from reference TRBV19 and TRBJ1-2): DGGITQSPKYLFRKEGQNVTLSCEQNLNHDAMYWYRQDPGQGLRLIYYSQIVNDFQKGDIAEGYSVSREKKESFPLTVTSAQKNPTAFYLCASLSGGYTFGSGTRLTVV.

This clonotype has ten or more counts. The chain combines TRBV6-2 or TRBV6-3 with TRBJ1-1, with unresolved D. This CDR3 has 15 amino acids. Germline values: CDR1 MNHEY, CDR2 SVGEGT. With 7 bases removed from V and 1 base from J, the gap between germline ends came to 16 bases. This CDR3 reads CASINNAIRNTEAFF. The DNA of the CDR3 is TGTGCCAGCATCAATAACGCTATAAGGAACACTGAAGCTTTCTTT.

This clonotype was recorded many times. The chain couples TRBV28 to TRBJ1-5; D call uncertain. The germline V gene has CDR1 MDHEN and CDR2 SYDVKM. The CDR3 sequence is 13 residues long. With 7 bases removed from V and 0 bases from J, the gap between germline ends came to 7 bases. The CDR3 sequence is CASMVNSNQPQHF. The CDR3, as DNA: TGTGCCAGCATGGTTAATAGCAATCAGCCCCAGCATTTT. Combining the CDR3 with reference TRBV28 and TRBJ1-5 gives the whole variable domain DVKVTQSSRYLVKRTGEKVFLECVQDMDHENMFWYRQDPGLGLRLIYFSYDVKMKEKGDIPEGYSVSREKKERFSLILESASTNQTSMYLCASMVNSNQPQHFGDGTRLSIL.

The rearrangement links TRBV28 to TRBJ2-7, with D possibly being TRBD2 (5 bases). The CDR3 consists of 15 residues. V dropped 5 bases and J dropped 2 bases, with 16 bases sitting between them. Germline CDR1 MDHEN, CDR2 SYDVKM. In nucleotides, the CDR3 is TGTGCCAGCAGTCACACACGAGAGGGTACCTACGAGCAGTACTTC. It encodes CASSHTREGTYEQYF.

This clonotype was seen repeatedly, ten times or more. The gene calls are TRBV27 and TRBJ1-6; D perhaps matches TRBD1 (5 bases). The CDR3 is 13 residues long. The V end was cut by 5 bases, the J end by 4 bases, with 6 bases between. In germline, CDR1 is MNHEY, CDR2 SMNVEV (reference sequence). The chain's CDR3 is CASSGAYNSPLHF. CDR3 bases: TGTGCCAGCAGTGGGGCGTATAATTCACCCCTCCACTTT.

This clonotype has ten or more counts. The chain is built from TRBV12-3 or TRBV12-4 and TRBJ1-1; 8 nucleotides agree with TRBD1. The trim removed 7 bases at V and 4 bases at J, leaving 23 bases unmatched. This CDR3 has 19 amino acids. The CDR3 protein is CASIILRGRGLRVGTEAFF. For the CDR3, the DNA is TGTGCCAGCATCATTTTACGGGGCAGGGGGCTACGAGTTGGCACTGAAGCTTTCTTT.

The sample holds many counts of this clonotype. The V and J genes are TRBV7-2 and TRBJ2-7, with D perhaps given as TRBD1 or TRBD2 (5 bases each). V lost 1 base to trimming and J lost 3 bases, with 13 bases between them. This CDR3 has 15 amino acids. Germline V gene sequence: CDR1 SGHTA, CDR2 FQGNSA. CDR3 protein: CASSLVKGTLYEQYF. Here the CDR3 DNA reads TGTGCCAGCAGCTTAGTTAAGGGGACGCTCTACGAGCAGTACTTC. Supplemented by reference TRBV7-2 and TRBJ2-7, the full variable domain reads GAGVSQSPSNKVTEKGKDVELRCDPISGHTALYWYRQSLGQGLEFLIYFQGNSAPDKSGLPSDRFSAERTGGSVSTLTIQRTQQEDSAVYLCASSLVKGTLYEQYFGPGTRLTVT.

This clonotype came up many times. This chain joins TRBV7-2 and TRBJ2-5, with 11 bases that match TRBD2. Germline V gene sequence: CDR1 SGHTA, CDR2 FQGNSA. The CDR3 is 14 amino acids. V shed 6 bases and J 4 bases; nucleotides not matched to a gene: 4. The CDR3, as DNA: TGTGCCAGCAGGCAGGGACTAGCGGTAGAGACCCAGTACTTC. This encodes CASRQGLAVETQYF.

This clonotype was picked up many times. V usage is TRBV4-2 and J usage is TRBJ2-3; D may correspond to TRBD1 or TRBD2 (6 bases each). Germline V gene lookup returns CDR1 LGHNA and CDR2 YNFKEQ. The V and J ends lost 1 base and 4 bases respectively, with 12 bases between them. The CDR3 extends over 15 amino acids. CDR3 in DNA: TGTGCCAGCAGCCAAGCCGGGGGCGTAGCAGATACGCAGTATTTT. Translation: CASSQAGGVADTQYF.

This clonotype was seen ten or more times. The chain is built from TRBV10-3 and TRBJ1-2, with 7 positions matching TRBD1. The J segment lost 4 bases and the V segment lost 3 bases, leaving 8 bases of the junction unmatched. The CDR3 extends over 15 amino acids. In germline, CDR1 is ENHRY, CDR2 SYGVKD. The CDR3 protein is CAISDRPQGPYGYTF. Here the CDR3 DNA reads TGTGCCATCAGTGACAGACCACAGGGGCCCTATGGCTACACCTTC.

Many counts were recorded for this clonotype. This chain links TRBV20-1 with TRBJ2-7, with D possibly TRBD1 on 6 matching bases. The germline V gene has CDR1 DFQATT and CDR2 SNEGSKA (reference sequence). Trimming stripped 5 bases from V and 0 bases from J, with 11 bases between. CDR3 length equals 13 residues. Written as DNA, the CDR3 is TGCAGTGCTTGGACAGCTAACTCCTACGAGCAGTACTTC. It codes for CSAWTANSYEQYF.

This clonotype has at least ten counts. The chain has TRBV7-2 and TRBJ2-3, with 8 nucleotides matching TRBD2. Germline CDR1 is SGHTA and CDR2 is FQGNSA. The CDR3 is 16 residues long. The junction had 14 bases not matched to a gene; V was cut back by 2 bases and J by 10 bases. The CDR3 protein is CASSLTIGLGGGPQYF. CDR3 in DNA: TGTGCCAGCAGCTTAACCATTGGGCTCGGGGGGGGACCGCAGTATTTT. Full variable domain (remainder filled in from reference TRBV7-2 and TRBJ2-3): GAGVSQSPSNKVTEKGKDVELRCDPISGHTALYWYRQSLGQGLEFLIYFQGNSAPDKSGLPSDRFSAERTGGSVSTLTIQRTQQEDSAVYLCASSLTIGLGGGPQYFGPGTRLTVL.

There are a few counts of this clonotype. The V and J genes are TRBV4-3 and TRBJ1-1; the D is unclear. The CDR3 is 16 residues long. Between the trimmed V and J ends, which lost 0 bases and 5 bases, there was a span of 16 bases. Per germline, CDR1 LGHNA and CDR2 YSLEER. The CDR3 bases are TGCGCCAGCAGCCAAGATTGGTCAAGGGTGAGGACTGAAGCTTTCTTT. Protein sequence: CASSQDWSRVRTEAFF.

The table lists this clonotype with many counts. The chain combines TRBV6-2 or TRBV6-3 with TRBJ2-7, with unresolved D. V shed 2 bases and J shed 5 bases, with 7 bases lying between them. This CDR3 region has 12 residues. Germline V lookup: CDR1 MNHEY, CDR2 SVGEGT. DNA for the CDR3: TGTGCCAGCAGTTACGTGTTCGACGAGCAGTACTTC. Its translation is CASSYVFDEQYF.

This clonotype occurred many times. DNA for the CDR3: TGTGCCAGCAGATGGGTGGGATCTGAAGCTTTCTTT. This encodes CASRWVGSEAFF. V and J are TRBV7-2 and TRBJ1-1; D is undetermined. The CDR3 runs 12 residues. Trimming pared 6 bases from V and 6 bases from J, leaving 11 bases between. Germline V gene data show CDR1 as SGHTA and CDR2 as FQGNSA.

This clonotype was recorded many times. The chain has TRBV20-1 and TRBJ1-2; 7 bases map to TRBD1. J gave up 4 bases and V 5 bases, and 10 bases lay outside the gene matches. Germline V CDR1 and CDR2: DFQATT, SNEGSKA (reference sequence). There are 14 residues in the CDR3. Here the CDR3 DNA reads TGCAGTGCTGCGGGGGGCAGGGGGGCCTATGGCTACACCTTC. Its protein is CSAAGGRGAYGYTF.